This T cell receptor (beta chain) was retrieved from a study of blood T cell repertoires in COVID-19. Using immunoSEQ multiplex PCR, the repertoire was profiled, and TCRdb retains in-frame clones only, with some absent. Seen here are about 310,000 clones, around 89% observed once, and the top ten hold 9.5%. This CDR3 is 14 amino acids long. Trimming took 2 bases from V and 6 from J, leaving 11 bases between them. The germline V gene encodes CDR1 ENHRY and CDR2 SYGVKD. Sequenced: PBMCs or T cells enriched from blood (not recorded which). The chain has TRBV10-3 and TRBJ1-5, with D perhaps TRBD1 (6 bases). The clonotype originates from a woman aged 40 to 55 who had recovered from COVID-19. The CDR3 bases are TGTGCCATCAGTGAGCAGGGGTTGAGTCAGCCCCAGCATTTT. Protein: CAISEQGLSQPQHF.